The 3 T cell receptor beta chains in this list originate from one sample, sequenced in a study of technical replicates of blood from a handful of donors. The data were produced by immunoSEQ multiplex PCR, yet TCRdb's version contains in-frame clones alone and is incomplete. The sample yields 60,000 to 95,000 clones, roughly 91% seen once. Sequencing was done on a sample of T cells isolated from PBMCs. The receptor set was obtained from a human donor in good health. Some clones in this sample may be carry-over from other donors' samples.

The table lists this clone with a few counts. The V gene is TRBV2, the J gene TRBJ1-1; the D is unclear. CDR3 length: 11 residues. Per the germline V gene, CDR1 is SNHLY and CDR2 is FYNNEI. V lost 6 bases, J lost 6 bases, and 8 bases lay in between. The CDR3 sequence is CASRQSAEAFF. The CDR3 DNA is TGTGCCAGCAGACAGTCCGCTGAAGCTTTCTTT.

CDR3 loop: CASSLSGQGDEEQYF. CDR3 bases: TGTGCCAGCAGCTTATCGGGACAGGGTGATGAGGAGCAGTACTTC. The chain employs TRBV11-2 and TRBJ2-7, with TRBD1 matching 9 bases. CDR3 length: 15 residues. CDR1 is SGHAT and CDR2 is FQNNGV in the germline V gene. J lost 7 bases, V lost 2 bases, and 9 bases had no gene match.

This CDR3 is CASSLRASGRPGANVLTF. DNA of the CDR3: TGTGCCAGCAGCTTGCGGGCTAGCGGGAGGCCTGGGGCCAACGTCCTGACTTTC. The V call is TRBV5-6, the J call TRBJ2-6, with 11 bases identical to TRBD2. V lost 1 base to trimming and J lost 2 bases; unmatched junction nucleotides: 5. The germline V gene has CDR1 SGHDT and CDR2 YYEEEE. The CDR3 covers 18 residues.